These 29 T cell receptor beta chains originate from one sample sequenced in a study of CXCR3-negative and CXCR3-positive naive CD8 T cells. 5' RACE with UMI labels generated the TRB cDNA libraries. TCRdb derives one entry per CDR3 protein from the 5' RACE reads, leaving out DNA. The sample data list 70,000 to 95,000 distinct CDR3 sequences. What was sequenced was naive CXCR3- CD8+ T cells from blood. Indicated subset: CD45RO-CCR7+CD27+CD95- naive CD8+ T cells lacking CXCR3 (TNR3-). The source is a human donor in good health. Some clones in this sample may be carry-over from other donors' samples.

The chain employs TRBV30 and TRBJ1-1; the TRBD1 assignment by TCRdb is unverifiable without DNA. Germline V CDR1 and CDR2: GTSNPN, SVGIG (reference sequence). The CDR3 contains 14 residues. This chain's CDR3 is CAWSQGQMNTEAFF.

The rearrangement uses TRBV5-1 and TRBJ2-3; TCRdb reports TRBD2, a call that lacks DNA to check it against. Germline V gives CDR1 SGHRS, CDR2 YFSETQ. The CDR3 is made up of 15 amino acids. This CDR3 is CASSLELAVTDTQYF.

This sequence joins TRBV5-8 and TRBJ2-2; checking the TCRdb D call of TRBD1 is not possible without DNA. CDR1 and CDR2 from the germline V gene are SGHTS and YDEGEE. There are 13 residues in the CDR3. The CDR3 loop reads CASSSDRTGELFF.

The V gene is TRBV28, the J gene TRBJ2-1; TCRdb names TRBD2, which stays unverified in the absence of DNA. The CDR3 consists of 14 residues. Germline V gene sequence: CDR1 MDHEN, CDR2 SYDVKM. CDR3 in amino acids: CASSFGTSYNEQFF.

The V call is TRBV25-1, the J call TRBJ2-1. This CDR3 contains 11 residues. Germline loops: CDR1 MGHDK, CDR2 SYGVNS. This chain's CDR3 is CASSVGTEQFF.

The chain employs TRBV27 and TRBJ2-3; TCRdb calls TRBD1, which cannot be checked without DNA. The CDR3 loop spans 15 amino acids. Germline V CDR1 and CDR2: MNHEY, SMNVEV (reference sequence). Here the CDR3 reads CATRRQGARADTQYF.

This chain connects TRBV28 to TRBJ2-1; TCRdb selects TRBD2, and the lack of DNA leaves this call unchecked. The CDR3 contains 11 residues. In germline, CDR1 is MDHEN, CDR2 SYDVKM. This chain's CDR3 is CASSLSGAQFF. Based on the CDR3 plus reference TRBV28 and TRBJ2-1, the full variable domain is DVKVTQSSRYLVKRTGEKVFLECVQDMDHENMFWYRQDPGLGLRLIYFSYDVKMKEKGDIPEGYSVSREKKERFSLILESASTNQTSMYLCASSLSGAQFFGPGTRLTVL.

CDR3 residues: CASSLGGAGVGDEQFF. The chain joins TRBV28 to TRBJ2-1; TCRdb selects TRBD2, and the lack of DNA leaves this call unchecked. The CDR3 contains 16 residues. The germline CDR1 and CDR2 sequences are MDHEN and SYDVKM.

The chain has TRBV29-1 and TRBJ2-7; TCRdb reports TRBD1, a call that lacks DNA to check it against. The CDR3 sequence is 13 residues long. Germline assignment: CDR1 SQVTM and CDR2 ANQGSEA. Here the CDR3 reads CSVVGDGTYEQYF.

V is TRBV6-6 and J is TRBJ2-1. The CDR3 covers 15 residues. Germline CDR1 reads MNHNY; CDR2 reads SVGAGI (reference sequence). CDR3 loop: CASRIRAEPNNEQFF.

CDR3 sequence: CASSHLLGSSYEQYF. The rearrangement uses TRBV4-1 and TRBJ2-7; TCRdb names TRBD2, which stays unverified in the absence of DNA. This CDR3 has 15 amino acids. Germline loops: CDR1 MGHRA, CDR2 YSYEKL.

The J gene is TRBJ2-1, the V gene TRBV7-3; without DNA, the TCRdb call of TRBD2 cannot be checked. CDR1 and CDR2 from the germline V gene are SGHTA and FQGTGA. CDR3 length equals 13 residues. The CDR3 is CASSENEGDEQFF.

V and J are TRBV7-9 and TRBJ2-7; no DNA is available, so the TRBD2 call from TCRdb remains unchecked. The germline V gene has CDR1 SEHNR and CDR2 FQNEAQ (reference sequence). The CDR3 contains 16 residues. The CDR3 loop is CVSSIGTSGSRDEQYF.

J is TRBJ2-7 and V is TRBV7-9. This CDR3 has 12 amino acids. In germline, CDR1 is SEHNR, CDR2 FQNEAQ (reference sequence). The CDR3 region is CASSFSGWEQYF. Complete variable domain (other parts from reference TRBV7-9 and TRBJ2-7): DTGVSQNPRHKITKRGQNVTFRCDPISEHNRLYWYRQTLGQGPEFLTYFQNEAQLEKSRLLSDRFSAERPKGSFSTLEIQRTEQGDSAMYLCASSFSGWEQYFGPGTRLTVT.

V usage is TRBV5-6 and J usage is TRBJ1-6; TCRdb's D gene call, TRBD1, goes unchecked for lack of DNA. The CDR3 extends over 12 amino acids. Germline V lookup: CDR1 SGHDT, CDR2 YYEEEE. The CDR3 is CASSPRTAALHF.

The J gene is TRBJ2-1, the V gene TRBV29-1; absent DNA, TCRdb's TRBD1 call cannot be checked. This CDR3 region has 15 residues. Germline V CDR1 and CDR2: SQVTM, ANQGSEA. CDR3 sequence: CSVERAGRSGNEQFF.

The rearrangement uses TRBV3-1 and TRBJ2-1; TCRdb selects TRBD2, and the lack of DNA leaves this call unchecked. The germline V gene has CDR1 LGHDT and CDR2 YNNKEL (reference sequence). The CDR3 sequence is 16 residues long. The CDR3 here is CASSQEAATSYNEQFF.

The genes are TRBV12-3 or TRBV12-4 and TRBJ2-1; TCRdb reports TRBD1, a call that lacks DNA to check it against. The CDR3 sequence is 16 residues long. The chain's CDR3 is CASSFRGDNQGNEQFF.

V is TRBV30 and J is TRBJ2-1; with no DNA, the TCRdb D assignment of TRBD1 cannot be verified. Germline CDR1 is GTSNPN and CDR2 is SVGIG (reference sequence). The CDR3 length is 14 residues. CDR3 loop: CAWSGGDTYNEQFF.

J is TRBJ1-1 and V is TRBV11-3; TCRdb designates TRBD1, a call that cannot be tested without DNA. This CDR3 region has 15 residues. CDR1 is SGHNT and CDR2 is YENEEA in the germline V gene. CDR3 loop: CASSPETGENTEAFF.

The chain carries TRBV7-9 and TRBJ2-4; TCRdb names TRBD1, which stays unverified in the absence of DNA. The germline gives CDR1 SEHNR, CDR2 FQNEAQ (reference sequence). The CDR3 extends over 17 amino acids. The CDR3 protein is CASSSNGGQGEANIQYF. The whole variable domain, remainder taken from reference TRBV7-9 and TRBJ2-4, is DTGVSQNPRHKITKRGQNVTFRCDPISEHNRLYWYRQTLGQGPEFLTYFQNEAQLEKSRLLSDRFSAERPKGSFSTLEIQRTEQGDSAMYLCASSSNGGQGEANIQYFGAGTRLSVL.

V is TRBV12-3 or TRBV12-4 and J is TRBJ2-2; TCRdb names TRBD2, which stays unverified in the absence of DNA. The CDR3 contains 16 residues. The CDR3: CASSPGEGQGTGELFF.

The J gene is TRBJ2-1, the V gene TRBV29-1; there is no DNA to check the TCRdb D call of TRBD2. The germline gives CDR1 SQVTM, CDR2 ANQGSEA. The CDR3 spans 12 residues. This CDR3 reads CSVERGYNEQFF.

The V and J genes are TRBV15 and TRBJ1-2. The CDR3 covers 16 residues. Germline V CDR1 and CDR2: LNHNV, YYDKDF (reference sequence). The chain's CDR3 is CATSNSYGSRNYGYTF.

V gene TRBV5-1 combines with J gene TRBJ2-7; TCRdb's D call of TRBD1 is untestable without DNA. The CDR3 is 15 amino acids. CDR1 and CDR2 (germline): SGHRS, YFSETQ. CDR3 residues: CASSLASEQTYEQYF.

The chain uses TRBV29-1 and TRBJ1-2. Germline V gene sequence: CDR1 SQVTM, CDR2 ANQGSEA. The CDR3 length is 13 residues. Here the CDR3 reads CSVELQLNYGYTF.

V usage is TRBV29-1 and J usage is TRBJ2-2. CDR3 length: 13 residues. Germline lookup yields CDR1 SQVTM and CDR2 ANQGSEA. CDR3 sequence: CSIISANTGELFF.

The CDR3 region is CSVGSPGNTGELFF. This rearrangement joins TRBV29-1 to TRBJ2-2. The CDR3 totals 14 residues. Germline V gene lookup returns CDR1 SQVTM and CDR2 ANQGSEA.

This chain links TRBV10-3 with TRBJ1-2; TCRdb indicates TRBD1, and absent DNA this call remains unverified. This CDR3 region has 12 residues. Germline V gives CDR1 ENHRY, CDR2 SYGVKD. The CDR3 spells CAINQGNYGYTF.